This is a list of T cell receptor beta chains from one sample in a study of OX40 agonist ivuxolimab in advanced cancers. Measured with immunoSEQ multiplex PCR; TCRdb has only the in-frame clones, and not every one. The sample carries about 35,000 clones, 80% to 95% recorded once. Sequencing used CD4+ or CD8+ T cells sorted from blood, obtained in a trial of the OX40 agonist ivuxolimab. These TCRs come from an adult with an advanced solid tumor such as melanoma, head and neck, liver or kidney cancer. Both conserved end residues are part of each CDR3. A D gene is named only where the DNA matches it firmly. Clone size appears in some rows only: once, few, many, or a class for an expanded clone.

v_gene	d_gene	j_gene	abundance	CDR3aa	CDR3nt
TRBV18	NA	TRBJ2-3	NA	CASSPPGLLDTQYF	TGTGCCAGCTCACCACCGGGACTCCTAGATACGCAGTATTTT
TRBV7-9	TRBD1	TRBJ1-3	NA	CASSSGQGWSGNTIYF	TGTGCCAGCAGCTCGGGACAGGGGTGGTCTGGAAACACCATATATTTT
TRBV5-1	TRBD1	TRBJ1-4	NA	CASSWTGSTNEKLFF	TGCGCCAGCAGCTGGACAGGGTCAACTAATGAAAAACTGTTTTTT
TRBV9	NA	TRBJ2-7	NA	CASSVNPDSYEQYF	TGTGCCAGCAGCGTAAACCCAGACTCCTACGAGCAGTACTTC
TRBV11-1	NA	TRBJ1-1	NA	CASSAQGYTEAFF	TGTGCCAGCAGCGCTCAGGGATACACTGAAGCTTTCTTT
TRBV6-1	TRBD1	TRBJ1-5	NA	CASSVRQGASQPQHF	TGTGCCAGCAGTGTGCGACAGGGGGCAAGTCAGCCCCAGCATTTT
TRBV30	NA	TRBJ1-2	NA	CAWTGLYGYTF	TGTGCCTGGACAGGCCTATATGGCTACACCTTC
TRBV5-1	NA	TRBJ1-4	once	CASSLGQLNEKLFF	TGCGCCAGCAGCTTGGGGCAACTCAATGAAAAACTGTTTTTT
TRBV16	TRBD1	TRBJ1-1	NA	CASSPRTGGGRFTEAFF	TGTGCCAGCAGCCCCAGGACAGGGGGCGGTAGGTTCACTGAAGCTTTCTTT
TRBV28	NA	TRBJ2-2	NA	CASSLDSARNTGELFF	TGTGCCAGCAGTTTGGATAGCGCGAGAAACACCGGGGAGCTGTTTTTT
TRBV5-4	NA	TRBJ1-1	once	CASSLEGRNTEAFF	TGTGCCAGCAGCTTGGAGGGGCGAAACACTGAAGCTTTCTTT
TRBV5-1	TRBD1	TRBJ2-7	NA	CASSWTPGQGANEQYF	TGCGCCAGCAGCTGGACACCGGGACAGGGGGCAAACGAGCAGTACTTC
TRBV19	TRBD1	TRBJ2-6	NA	CASTLRDRYGGANVLTF	TGTGCCAGTACCCTCCGGGACAGATATGGCGGGGCCAACGTCCTGACTTTC
TRBV2	NA	TRBJ2-2	once	CASKPGQNTGELFF	TGTGCCAGCAAACCGGGACAGAACACCGGGGAGCTGTTTTTT
TRBV7-9	TRBD2	TRBJ2-7	NA	CASSFGGDYEQYF	TGTGCCAGCAGCTTTGGGGGGGACTACGAGCAGTACTTC
TRBV30	NA	TRBJ1-2	NA	CAWSRSGNYGYTF	TGTGCCTGGAGTCGGAGTGGGAACTATGGCTACACCTTC
TRBV6-1	NA	TRBJ1-6	NA	CASSDQGIGNSPLHF	TGTGCCAGCAGTGACCAGGGGATAGGTAATTCACCCCTCCACTTT
TRBV30	NA	TRBJ1-6	NA	CAWSRAGGSPLHF	TGTGCCTGGAGTAGGGCCGGGGGTTCACCCCTCCACTTT
TRBV18	NA	TRBJ1-3	NA	CASSPPSGNTIYF	TGTGCCAGCTCACCACCTTCCGGAAACACCATATATTTT
TRBV23-1	TRBD2	TRBJ2-3	NA	CASSQPGVKIAGATDTQYF	TGCGCCAGCAGTCAACCCGGGGTTAAGATAGCGGGAGCGACAGATACGCAGTATTTT
TRBV6-1	TRBD1	TRBJ2-7	NA	CASSAQGQGFYEQYF	TGTGCCAGCAGCGCTCAGGGACAGGGTTTCTACGAGCAGTACTTC
TRBV19	NA	TRBJ2-2	NA	CASSPGGGSTGELFF	TGTGCCAGTAGTCCTGGTGGGGGATCCACCGGGGAGCTGTTTTTT
TRBV4-2	TRBD2	TRBJ2-7	NA	CASSQDWGGGSESYEQYF	TGTGCCAGCAGCCAAGATTGGGGTGGCGGGAGTGAGTCCTACGAGCAGTACTTC
TRBV7-9	NA	TRBJ2-2	NA	CASDRQTTGELFF	TGTGCCAGCGATAGACAGACCACCGGGGAGCTGTTTTTT
TRBV9	NA	TRBJ1-1	NA	CASSVLLNTEAFF	TGTGCCAGCAGCGTATTATTGAACACTGAAGCTTTCTTT
TRBV19	NA	TRBJ1-1	once	CATRGVAGGHAEAFF	TGTGCCACCAGAGGGGTAGCTGGGGGGCACGCTGAAGCTTTCTTT
TRBV5-6	TRBD2	TRBJ2-1	NA	CAGSQGLLRDEQFF	TGTGCCGGCAGCCAGGGACTACTACGGGATGAGCAGTTCTTC
TRBV9	TRBD2	TRBJ2-2	NA	CASSALALNTGELFF	TGTGCCAGCAGCGCACTAGCGTTAAACACCGGGGAGCTGTTTTTT
TRBV4-1	NA	TRBJ2-3	NA	CASSQPGANTQYF	TGCGCCAGCAGCCAACCGGGGGCAAATACGCAGTATTTT
TRBV30	NA	TRBJ2-3	NA	CAWSGQSPDTQYF	TGTGCCTGGAGTGGTCAAAGCCCAGATACGCAGTATTTT
TRBV7-8	NA	TRBJ1-3	NA	CASSERRHGNTIYF	TGTGCCAGCAGCGAGAGGAGGCATGGAAACACCATATATTTT
TRBV27	NA	TRBJ2-5	NA	CASSPDNRAGGGTQYF	TGTGCCAGCTCTCCTGATAACAGGGCGGGTGGCGGGACCCAGTACTTC
TRBV7-6	NA	TRBJ2-7	NA	CASSFGRGSYEQYF	TGTGCCAGCAGCTTCGGCAGGGGATCCTACGAGCAGTACTTC
TRBV28	NA	TRBJ1-1	NA	CASSLSGRRAFF	TGTGCCAGCAGTTTATCAGGTAGGAGGGCTTTCTTT
TRBV7-3	TRBD2	TRBJ2-3	NA	CASSRLAGANTDTQYF	TGTGCCAGCAGCAGGCTAGCGGGGGCCAACACAGATACGCAGTATTTT
TRBV28	TRBD1	TRBJ1-4	NA	CASSRVTGTGREEKLFF	TGTGCCAGCAGTCGAGTCACCGGGACAGGACGTGAGGAAAAACTGTTTTTT
TRBV28	NA	TRBJ2-7	NA	CASSPRTGYYEQYF	TGTGCCAGCAGTCCCCGGACGGGGTACTACGAGCAGTACTTC
TRBV4-1	TRBD1	TRBJ2-3	NA	CASSQENRGDTQYF	TGCGCCAGCAGCCAAGAAAACAGGGGGGATACGCAGTATTTT
TRBV4-3	NA	TRBJ2-7	NA	CASSLNRDTEQYF	TGCGCCAGCAGCCTAAACCGGGACACAGAGCAGTACTTC
TRBV5-6	TRBD2	TRBJ2-1	NA	CASCSGGTYNEQFF	TGTGCCAGCTGCAGCGGGGGGACTTACAATGAGCAGTTCTTC
TRBV11-2	NA	TRBJ2-7	NA	CASSLVADEGYEQYF	TGTGCCAGCAGCTTAGTCGCCGATGAGGGTTACGAGCAGTACTTC
TRBV4-2	TRBD2	TRBJ2-6	once	CASSKTLAGAISGANVLTF	TGTGCCAGCAGCAAGACACTAGCGGGGGCGATCTCTGGGGCCAACGTCCTGACTTTC
TRBV4-1	NA	TRBJ2-3	NA	CASSPIWRGTDTQYF	TGCGCCAGCAGCCCCATTTGGAGGGGAACAGATACGCAGTATTTT
TRBV12-1	NA	TRBJ1-5	NA	CASSQDRDQPQHF	TGTGCCAGCAGCCAAGACAGGGATCAGCCCCAGCATTTT
TRBV19	NA	TRBJ2-2	NA	CASKELGSSNTGELFF	TGTGCCAGTAAGGAGCTGGGATCTTCGAACACCGGGGAGCTGTTTTTT
TRBV6-5	NA	TRBJ1-1	NA	CASSYLVTNTEAFF	TGTGCCAGCAGTTACCTAGTTACTAACACTGAAGCTTTCTTT
TRBV2	NA	TRBJ1-1	few	CASSVDREAFF	TGTGCCAGCAGTGTGGACAGAGAAGCTTTCTTT
TRBV2	TRBD1	TRBJ2-7	NA	CASKPQGDSLKQYF	TGTGCCAGCAAACCCCAGGGGGACAGCCTAAAACAGTACTTC
TRBV7-8	TRBD1	TRBJ2-7	NA	CASSPRTGEIYEQYF	TGTGCCAGCAGTCCAAGGACAGGGGAAATCTACGAGCAGTACTTC
TRBV28	NA	TRBJ1-2	NA	CASSLLVRNGYTF	TGTGCCAGCAGTTTACTCGTTCGAAATGGCTACACCTTC